Shown below are 27 T cell receptor beta chains from a single sample sequenced in a study of cytomegalovirus exposure and HLA in healthy donors. Vbeta (60) and Jbeta (13) primers were used in the PCR. Generated by immunoSEQ multiplex PCR, the TCRdb table keeps only in-frame clones and is missing some. This sample has 80,000 to 100,000 clones, with around 75% found just once. Sequenced input: PBMCs. These receptors came from a man aged 18 to 29 in good health and CMV-seropositive.

The chain links TRBV19 to TRBJ1-5; 11 positions agree with TRBD1. The CDR3 loop spans 14 amino acids. Per the germline V gene, CDR1 is LNHDA and CDR2 is SQIVND (reference sequence). Trimming removed 9 bases from V and 5 bases from J; junction bases left unmatched: 6. The CDR3 DNA reads TGTGCCAGCTCCGGGACAGGGGGATATCAGCCCCAGCATTTT. Translation: CASSGTGGYQPQHF.

The V and J genes are TRBV30 and TRBJ2-3; 10 nucleotides align to TRBD2. This CDR3 comprises 16 residues. Germline V gene data show CDR1 as GTSNPN and CDR2 as SVGIG (reference sequence). The V and J ends lost 0 bases and 7 bases, in that order; junction bases with no gene match: 10. CDR3 nucleotide sequence: TGTGCCTGGAGTGTTCTCAAAGCGGGGGGGCCAAATACGCAGTATTTT. The encoded protein is CAWSVLKAGGPNTQYF.

In this sample, this clone turned up once. This chain links TRBV29-1 with TRBJ1-5, with a possible D match to TRBD1 (6 bases). The length of the CDR3 is 14 residues. Germline assignment: CDR1 SQVTM and CDR2 ANQGSEA. Deletions cut 6 bases from V and 2 bases from J, with 14 bases between. In DNA, the CDR3 is TGCAGCGTCGCGACAGGTTCTGGCAATCAGCCCCAGCATTTT. Encoded protein: CSVATGSGNQPQHF.

The chain recombines TRBV6-4 with TRBJ1-1; D not certain. V lost 4 bases and J 3 bases, leaving 9 bases between the germline ends. This CDR3 comprises 13 residues. Germline V CDR1 and CDR2: MRHNA, SNTAGT. CDR3: CASSAEVYTEAFF. CDR3 DNA sequence: TGTGCCAGCAGTGCTGAGGTCTACACTGAAGCTTTCTTT.

J is TRBJ2-3 and V is TRBV20-1; D is uncertain. Germline CDR1 DFQATT, CDR2 SNEGSKA (reference sequence). The CDR3 spans 11 residues. Trimming stripped 7 bases from V and 2 bases from J, with 7 bases between. CDR3 sequence (DNA): TGCAGTGGGGCCCCCACAGATACGCAGTATTTT. It yields the protein CSGAPTDTQYF.

This chain links TRBV28 with TRBJ2-7, with TRBD2 identical over 14 bases. The junction had 18 bases not matched to a gene; V was cut back by 7 bases and J by 4 bases. CDR1 is MDHEN, CDR2 SYDVKM, per germline. The CDR3 is 19 amino acids. The CDR3 coding sequence is TGTGCCAGCATCGGCGACACGTTTGGGAGACTAGCGGGGGGGTACGAGCAGTACTTC. It translates to CASIGDTFGRLAGGYEQYF.

The chain links TRBV10-3 to TRBJ2-2, with D possibly being TRBD1 (6 bases). The CDR3 loop spans 13 amino acids. The V gene's germline CDR1 is ENHRY and CDR2 SYGVKD. Trimming took off 4 bases at V and 7 bases at J, with 10 bases between the two ends. Here the CDR3 reads CAISGQGSGELFF. The CDR3 DNA sequence: TGTGCCATCAGTGGGCAGGGGAGCGGGGAGCTGTTTTTT.

This clone was seen only once. The V and J genes are TRBV6-5 and TRBJ1-1, with D tentatively TRBD1 (6 bases). CDR3 length: 13 residues. The germline V gene has CDR1 MNHEY and CDR2 SVGAGI. The V end was cut by 5 bases, the J end by 5 bases, with 12 bases between. In nucleotides, the CDR3 is TGTGCCAGCAGTGAAACAGGGCGGACTGAAGCTTTCTTT. Amino acids: CASSETGRTEAFF.

The chain couples TRBV7-2 to TRBJ1-5; TRBD1 might be the D (6 bases). This CDR3 spans 14 amino acids. Trimming removed 5 bases at V and 4 bases at J, with 12 bases between. Germline V gene sequence: CDR1 SGHTA, CDR2 FQGNSA. CDR3 bases: TGTGCCAGCAGCCGGGGGGGGGCTAATCAGCCCCAGCATTTT. Amino acid sequence: CASSRGGANQPQHF.

V is TRBV7-9 and J is TRBJ2-1; 8 nucleotides align to TRBD1. CDR1 SEHNR and CDR2 FQNEAQ come from the germline V gene (reference sequence). J was trimmed by 4 bases and V by 11 bases; bases with no gene match: 10. This CDR3 is built from 14 residues. In DNA, the CDR3 is TGTGCCTCAAGGCCGAGACAGGGGTACAATGAGCAGTTCTTC. Translating gives CASRPRQGYNEQFF. The full variable domain, rest sourced from reference TRBV7-9 and TRBJ2-1, is DTGVSQNPRHKITKRGQNVTFRCDPISEHNRLYWYRQTLGQGPEFLTYFQNEAQLEKSRLLSDRFSAERPKGSFSTLEIQRTEQGDSAMYLCASRPRQGYNEQFFGPGTRLTVL.

The chain joins TRBV4-1 to TRBJ1-4; no definite D call. This CDR3 is 18 amino acids long. Germline loops: CDR1 MGHRA, CDR2 YSYEKL. Trimming shortened V by 3 bases and J by 8 bases, and 25 bases separated the two germline ends. The DNA of the CDR3 is TGCGCCAGCAGCCAGCCATTAGCTAAATTAGAGGAGAGGGAAAAACTGTTTTTT. Translated, it gives CASSQPLAKLEEREKLFF.

The chain carries TRBV11-2 and TRBJ2-5; D unclear. V was shortened by 1 base and J by 5 bases, with 2 bases between the two germline ends. CDR1 is SGHAT and CDR2 is FQNNGV in the germline V gene. The CDR3 sequence is 11 residues long. In nucleotides, the CDR3 is TGTGCCAGCAGCTTAGCGGAGACCCAGTACTTC. Its translation is CASSLAETQYF. Together with reference TRBV11-2 and TRBJ2-5, the CDR3 gives the full variable domain: EAGVAQSPRYKIIEKRQSVAFWCNPISGHATLYWYQQILGQGPKLLIQFQNNGVVDDSQLPKDRFSAERLKGVDSTLKIQPAKLEDSAVYLCASSLAETQYFGPGTRLLVL.

V usage is TRBV21-1 and J usage is TRBJ2-2; TRBD1, the table's D call, lacks a check against the DNA. TRBV21-1 counts as a pseudogene. The CDR3 length is 16 residues. The CDR3 sequence: CASSNTGGEGTGELFF. The DNA of the CDR3 is TGTGCCAGCAGCAACACAGGGGGCGAGGGCACCGGGGAGCTGTTTTTT.

The rearrangement joins TRBV5-1 to TRBJ2-3; 9 bases are shared with TRBD1. J gave up 7 bases and V 3 bases, and 9 bases lay outside the gene matches. Germline CDR1 is SGHRS and CDR2 is YFSETQ. CDR3 size: 15 residues. The CDR3 bases are TGCGCCAGCAGCTCGGAGCCCGGGACAGGGAATACGCAGTATTTT. Its translation: CASSSEPGTGNTQYF.

A few counts support this clone. The genes are TRBV15 and TRBJ1-5; TRBD1 is a possible D gene (6 bases). The V gene's germline CDR1 is LNHNV and CDR2 YYDKDF (reference sequence). The CDR3 is 15 amino acids. Trimming removed 0 bases at V and 3 bases at J, with 9 bases between. CDR3 loop: CATSRDKGVNQPQHF. The CDR3 DNA reads as TGTGCCACCAGCAGAGATAAGGGGGTCAATCAGCCCCAGCATTTT.

The chain combines TRBV4-1 with TRBJ1-2, with 9 bases that match TRBD1. The CDR3 loop spans 14 amino acids. Trimming at V came to 1 base and at J to 5 bases, leaving 2 bases not matched to a gene. In germline, CDR1 is MGHRA, CDR2 YSYEKL. The CDR3 DNA is TGCGCCAGCAGCCAAGCCGACAGGGGGTATGGCTACACCTTC. Translation: CASSQADRGYGYTF.

J is TRBJ2-7 and V is TRBV6-1, with 9 bases identical to TRBD2. With V trimmed by 5 bases and J by 3 bases, 8 bases remained unmatched. The length of the CDR3 is 15 residues. Germline lookup yields CDR1 MNHNS and CDR2 SASEGT. The CDR3 DNA follows: TGTGCCAGCAGTAGAGGAAGCGGGGGGATCTACGAGCAGTACTTC. The encoded protein is CASSRGSGGIYEQYF.

The chain recombines TRBV19 with TRBJ1-2; 10 bases fit TRBD1. Trimming at V came to 4 bases and at J to 8 bases, leaving 4 bases not matched to a gene. The germline V gene encodes CDR1 LNHDA and CDR2 SQIVND (reference sequence). The CDR3 runs to 13 residues. The chain's CDR3 is CASSTGQGGGYTF. The CDR3, as DNA: TGTGCCAGTAGTACCGGACAGGGGGGCGGCTACACCTTC.

V is TRBV7-9 and J is TRBJ2-5; 8 bases are a match to TRBD2. The CDR3 has 16 amino acids. J was trimmed by 0 bases and V by 4 bases; bases with no gene match: 7. CDR1 and CDR2 from the germline V gene are SEHNR and FQNEAQ (reference sequence). CDR3 protein: CASSSNSGENQETQYF. The CDR3 DNA follows: TGTGCCAGCAGCTCGAATAGCGGGGAGAACCAAGAGACCCAGTACTTC.

This clone was observed a single time. Because the CDR3 is missing its conserved closing phenylalanine or tryptophan, this is likely a read error. CDR3 loop: CSVKTGVSTDTQYV. DNA of the CDR3: TGCAGCGTCAAGACAGGGGTCAGCACAGATACGCAGTATGTT. V is TRBV29-1 and J is TRBJ2-3; TRBD1 aligns across 8 bases. In germline, CDR1 is SQVTM, CDR2 ANQGSEA. The junction had 5 bases not matched to a gene; V was cut back by 6 bases and J by 0 bases. There are 14 residues in the CDR3.

The CDR3 nucleotides are TGTGCCAGCAGTGACAGGATAGAGACCCAGTACTTC. This translates into CASSDRIETQYF. The rearrangement links TRBV6-1 to TRBJ2-5; D gene uncertain. The CDR3 is 12 amino acids. Trimming took 3 bases from V and 4 from J, leaving 6 bases between them. Germline V gene lookup returns CDR1 MNHNS and CDR2 SASEGT.

The genes are TRBV2 and TRBJ2-5, with TRBD1 matching 7 bases. Per the germline V gene, CDR1 is SNHLY and CDR2 is FYNNEI. This CDR3 comprises 13 residues. V was clipped by 6 bases and J by 0 bases; unmatched bases: 1. CDR3 protein: CASRQGYQETQYF. For the CDR3, the DNA is TGTGCCAGCAGACAGGGGTACCAAGAGACCCAGTACTTC.

This chain uses TRBV4-1 with TRBJ2-1; D unresolved. The germline V gene encodes CDR1 MGHRA and CDR2 YSYEKL. The length of the CDR3 is 15 residues. The germline V and J ends were trimmed by 3 bases and 4 bases, with 13 bases remaining between them. For the CDR3, the DNA is TGCGCCAGCAGCCATCGACAAAAACAATACAATGAGCAGTTCTTC. It translates to CASSHRQKQYNEQFF.

CDR3 in DNA: TGTGCCAGCAGCCAGCAGGGCCCCTACGAGCAGTACTTC. It encodes CASSQQGPYEQYF. The chain uses TRBV7-2 and TRBJ2-7; a weak D match, TRBD1 (5 bases). The CDR3 is 13 amino acids. V lost 5 bases and J lost 2, with 10 bases in between. Germline V gene sequence: CDR1 SGHTA, CDR2 FQGNSA.

The V call is TRBV7-9, the J call TRBJ1-3; no definite D call. CDR1 and CDR2 from the germline V gene are SEHNR and FQNEAQ (reference sequence). V lost 7 bases and J lost 8, with 15 bases in between. The CDR3 consists of 13 residues. The CDR3 nucleotides read TGTGCCAGCAATAACCCTCCTCCGGACACCATATATTTT. This translates into CASNNPPPDTIYF.

In regard to this clone: The same CDR3 can be traced to other DNA sequences in this sample. The chain combines TRBV5-6 with TRBJ2-3; D call uncertain. This CDR3 spans 12 amino acids. The ends were cut back, 2 bases at V and 1 base at J, with 2 bases in the middle. In germline, CDR1 is SGHDT, CDR2 YYEEEE. The CDR3 DNA sequence: TGTGCCAGCAGCTTCGGCACAGATACGCAGTATTTT. It codes for CASSFGTDTQYF.

J is TRBJ2-5 and V is TRBV6-1; 9 bases agree with TRBD1. The germline V gene encodes CDR1 MNHNS and CDR2 SASEGT. The CDR3 is 14 amino acids. V lost 7 bases to trimming and J lost 0 bases; unmatched junction nucleotides: 3. CDR3 in DNA: TGTGCCAGCAACCGGGACAGGGACCAAGAGACCCAGTACTTC. Amino acid sequence: CASNRDRDQETQYF.